These 9 T cell receptor beta chains share one sample of origin, sequenced in a study of beta chain features in type 1 diabetes. No antigens are known for them. The authors reverse transcribed all of the isolated RNA, so sequencing captured expressed TCRB transcripts. The protocol was immunoSEQ multiplex PCR, while the TCRdb copy is restricted to in-frame clones and leaves out a portion. Of 250,000 to 300,000 clones detected, around an eighth appear once; the ten largest clones hold about 0.015%. Study results and caveats: Type 1 diabetes patients had moderately but significantly shorter TCRB CDR3s in all four CD4+ subsets.

The material sequenced was naive CD4+ T cells from blood. These receptors originate from a man aged 30 to 39 with type 1 diabetes.

CDR3 sequence (DNA): TGTGCCAGCGCCTCGGGGGGGAGCGGAAACACCATATATTTT. Translating gives CASASGGSGNTIYF. This chain links TRBV27 with TRBJ1-3; the D gene is possibly TRBD1 (5 bases). The V end lost 8 bases, the J end lost 4 bases, and 15 bases lay between the germline ends. The germline gives CDR1 MNHEY, CDR2 SMNVEV (reference sequence). The CDR3 is 14 amino acids.

This sequence joins TRBV28 and TRBJ2-7, with TRBD1 as a possible D gene (6 bases). The germline V gene has CDR1 MDHEN and CDR2 SYDVKM. This CDR3 is 15 amino acids long. The V gene lost 7 bases and the J gene lost 0 bases, with 16 bases spanning the gap. CDR3 protein: CASTEGGPVSYEQYF. The DNA of the CDR3 is TGTGCCAGCACCGAAGGGGGTCCCGTCTCCTACGAGCAGTACTTC.

The sample holds a few counts of this clone. The genes are TRBV27 and TRBJ1-1; D might be TRBD1 (6 bases). In germline, CDR1 is MNHEY, CDR2 SMNVEV (reference sequence). V was cut by 3 bases and J by 12 bases, with 11 bases left in between. The CDR3 length is 11 residues. The CDR3 sequence is CASSFVGTTFF. CDR3 in DNA: TGTGCCAGCAGTTTTGTGGGGACAACTTTCTTT.

This chain links TRBV6-4 with TRBJ2-7; D might be TRBD1 (6 bases). This CDR3 has 14 amino acids. The ends were cut back, 7 bases at V and 3 bases at J, with 16 bases in the middle. Germline V gives CDR1 MRHNA, CDR2 SNTAGT. The CDR3 is CASIQNRVGYEQYF. In DNA, the CDR3 is TGTGCCAGCATCCAAAACAGGGTTGGCTACGAGCAGTACTTC.

The CDR3 is CASSELSGSNQPQHF. CDR3 coding DNA: TGTGCCAGCAGTGAACTGTCCGGGAGCAATCAGCCCCAGCATTTT. The V call is TRBV2, the J call TRBJ1-5, with D hard to call. Trimming cost V 2 bases and J 1 base, with 9 bases left between them. CDR3 length equals 15 residues. Looked up from germline, CDR1 is SNHLY and CDR2 is FYNNEI.

The chain uses TRBV6-1 and TRBJ2-3; the D is unclear. V was cut by 7 bases and J by 5 bases, with 7 bases left in between. The CDR3 consists of 11 residues. The germline CDR1 and CDR2 sequences are MNHNS and SASEGT. CDR3 sequence: CASTRGDTQYF. The CDR3 DNA reads as TGTGCCAGCACCCGCGGAGATACGCAGTATTTT.

The chain joins TRBV7-9 to TRBJ1-2, with a possible D match to TRBD1 (6 bases). The CDR3 is 13 amino acids. Germline CDR1 reads SEHNR; CDR2 reads FQNEAQ (reference sequence). V was pared by 5 bases and J by 6 bases, with 13 bases between. CDR3 bases: TGTGCCAGCAGCCTCAGGTCAGGGGATGGCTACACCTTC. It translates to CASSLRSGDGYTF.

The chain carries TRBV15 and TRBJ2-3, with D perhaps TRBD2 (6 bases). Germline CDR1 and CDR2: LNHNV and YYDKDF (reference sequence). V was cut by 11 bases and J by 4 bases, with 19 bases left in between. The CDR3 runs to 14 residues. CDR3 loop: CASSRRGLADTQYF. Here the CDR3 DNA reads TGTGCCTCTTCTCGGAGGGGTTTGGCAGATACGCAGTATTTT.

This clone has more than one count but fewer than ten. J is TRBJ2-1 and V is TRBV6-5, with D possibly matching TRBD2 (5 bases). Looked up from germline, CDR1 is MNHEY and CDR2 is SVGAGI. Deletions cut 4 bases from V and 8 bases from J, with 18 bases between. The CDR3 loop spans 15 amino acids. DNA for the CDR3: TGTGCCAGCAGTTCCGTCCCCAGCCCGGGGTATGAGCAGTTCTTC. This gives the protein CASSSVPSPGYEQFF.